Shown below are 28 T cell receptor beta chains from a single sample sequenced in a study of neurological immune-mediated disorders (dated by TCRdb to the late 2010s). The library was generated by 5' RACE. Sequencing used an Illumina HiSeq 2500. TCRdb reanalyzed the raw reads on its own, using fastp at Q25 for trimming and MiXCR for clone calling, and kept in-frame beta chains. Identical CDR3 protein sequences are pooled into one entry, listed with their most common genes and DNA. The sample records about 41,000 distinct CDR3 sequences, more than 2% of which are singletons. The ten largest clones represent roughly 12% of the sample. Source material: PBMCs. Source of these receptors: a man aged 25 to 45 with multiple sclerosis.

The table lists this clonotype with many counts. The gene calls are TRBV20-1 and TRBJ1-1, with D perhaps TRBD1 (6 bases). The CDR3 has 13 residues. Germline CDR1 DFQATT, CDR2 SNEGSKA (reference sequence). V was cut by 5 bases and J by 2 bases, with 12 bases left in between. In DNA, the CDR3 is TGCAGTGCTTTCGACAGGAGAAACACTGAAGCTTTCTTT. This translates into CSAFDRRNTEAFF.

This clonotype was counted ten times or more. The J gene is TRBJ2-1, the V gene TRBV12-3 or TRBV12-4; 11 positions agree with TRBD2. V lost 5 bases and J lost 4; bases outside the gene matches: 13. The CDR3 extends over 18 amino acids. CDR3 region: CASSPTVLAGVAYNEQFF. Written as DNA, the CDR3 is TGTGCCAGCAGTCCGACCGTACTAGCGGGAGTAGCGTACAATGAGCAGTTCTTC.

This clonotype was seen ten or more times. This may arise from a read error, as a much more abundant clone is one base away. The V gene is TRBV5-5, the J gene TRBJ2-2, with D maybe TRBD2 (7 bases). Germline V CDR1 and CDR2: SGHKS, YYEKEE (reference sequence). The CDR3 has 18 residues. V shed 4 bases and J shed 0 bases, with 19 bases lying between them. This CDR3 reads CASSGGANDFANTGELFF. For the CDR3, the DNA is TGTGCCAGCAGCGGGGGGGCCAACGACTTCGCGAACACCGGGGAGCTGTTTTTT.

This clonotype was seen many times. The chain recombines TRBV20-1 with TRBJ2-2; 7 bases line up with TRBD2. V was clipped by 5 bases and J by 0 bases; unmatched bases: 6. The CDR3 covers 15 residues. Per germline, CDR1 DFQATT and CDR2 SNEGSKA (reference sequence). The CDR3 coding sequence is TGCAGTGCTGGACCTAGCGGCCCGAACACCGGGGAGCTGTTTTTT. Translating gives CSAGPSGPNTGELFF.

This clonotype was seen many times. This rearrangement joins TRBV6-2 or TRBV6-3 to TRBJ2-3; the match to TRBD2 covers 8 bases. The CDR3 is 18 residues long. V lost 2 bases to trimming and J lost 2 bases; unmatched junction nucleotides: 12. CDR1 and CDR2 from the germline V gene are MNHEY and SVGEGT. As DNA, the CDR3 is TGTGCCAGCAGTTACGTCTTCGAGCGGGGGACCCACACAGATACGCAGTATTTT. Translation gives CASSYVFERGTHTDTQYF.

Many counts were recorded for this clonotype. The chain combines TRBV4-1 with TRBJ1-2; the D gene is possibly TRBD1 (6 bases). Germline V gives CDR1 MGHRA, CDR2 YSYEKL. The CDR3 is 16 amino acids. Deletions cut 0 bases from V and 8 bases from J, with 19 bases between. CDR3 protein: CASSQEPSRGARGYTF. For the CDR3, the DNA is TGCGCCAGCAGCCAAGAACCCTCCCGGGGGGCGCGGGGCTACACCTTC.

This clonotype was seen at least ten times. This chain connects TRBV7-9 to TRBJ2-7, with TRBD2 matching over 8 bases. CDR3 length: 16 amino acids. The germline gives CDR1 SEHNR, CDR2 FQNEAQ (reference sequence). V was pared by 5 bases and J by 3 bases, with 12 bases of the junction left unmatched. CDR3 protein: CASSPAGGLPSYEQYF. CDR3 in DNA: TGTGCCAGCAGCCCTGCGGGAGGTCTACCAAGCTACGAGCAGTACTTC.

This clonotype was seen a handful of times. A clone one base away is much larger, so this may be a read error. J is TRBJ1-6 and V is TRBV4-1; the D gene is possibly TRBD1 (5 bases). V lost 5 bases and J lost 9, with 14 bases in between. Germline values: CDR1 MGHRA, CDR2 YSYEKL. The CDR3 loop spans 14 amino acids. CDR3 sequence: CASSKGYVASPLHF. DNA of the CDR3: TGCGCCAGCAGCAAGGGGTATGTGGCTTCACCCCTCCACTTT.

This clonotype was observed at least ten times. The CDR3 loop is CATSEAGTLGMETQYF. CDR3 DNA sequence: TGTGCCACCAGTGAGGCCGGGACCCTGGGAATGGAGACCCAGTACTTC. The chain has TRBV24-1 and TRBJ2-5; tentatively, D is TRBD1 or TRBD2 (5 bases each). Germline-derived CDR1 and CDR2 are KGHDR and SFDVKD. The CDR3 spans 16 residues. V lost 4 bases to trimming and J lost 5 bases, with 19 bases between them.

The sample holds a few counts of this clonotype. One end of the junction fails to match germline, which may point to a read error. This chain joins TRBV6-5 and TRBJ2-5; TRBD2 might be the D (6 bases). The CDR3 is 12 amino acids. Germline CDR1 reads MNHEY; CDR2 reads SVGAGI. The CDR3 region has the DNA TGTGCCAGCAGTTACTCCCGGGAGAACCAGTACTTC. Translating it yields CASSYSRENQYF.

This clonotype was counted many times. This sequence joins TRBV5-1 and TRBJ2-5; 9 nucleotides align to TRBD1. J gave up 5 bases and V 0 bases, and 5 bases lay outside the gene matches. The CDR3 spans 15 residues. Looked up from germline, CDR1 is SGHRS and CDR2 is YFSETQ. The chain's CDR3 is CASSLGGTGQETQYF. The CDR3 nucleotides read TGCGCCAGCAGCTTGGGGGGGACAGGGCAGGAGACCCAGTACTTC.

The gene calls are TRBV3-1 and TRBJ1-1; D remains unclear. This CDR3 contains 15 residues. Per germline, CDR1 LGHDT and CDR2 YNNKEL (reference sequence). Trimming shortened V by 0 bases and J by 3 bases, and 11 bases separated the two germline ends. This chain's CDR3 is CASSQEGRSYTEAFF. In DNA, the CDR3 is TGTGCCAGCAGCCAAGAGGGCAGGAGCTACACTGAAGCTTTCTTT.

This clonotype was seen at least ten times. The chain recombines TRBV4-3 with TRBJ1-2; D ambiguous. Trimming removed 1 base at V and 5 bases at J, with 11 bases between. CDR3 size: 14 residues. The V gene's germline CDR1 is LGHNA and CDR2 YSLEER. The CDR3 spells CASSQVGQTYGYTF. CDR3 coding DNA: TGCGCCAGCAGCCAAGTGGGCCAGACTTATGGCTACACCTTC.

In its sample, this clonotype was seen many times. The rearrangement joins TRBV4-3 to TRBJ1-4; D may be TRBD1 (5 bases). V gave up 2 bases and J gave up 6 bases, with 10 bases separating them. CDR1 LGHNA and CDR2 YSLEER come from the germline V gene. This CDR3 spans 14 amino acids. CDR3 region: CASSQQGSDEKLFF. The DNA for the CDR3 is TGCGCCAGCAGCCAACAGGGCTCGGATGAAAAACTGTTTTTT.

This clonotype showed up many times. The V gene is TRBV7-6, the J gene TRBJ2-1; 7 nucleotides agree with TRBD2. Looked up from germline, CDR1 is SGHVS and CDR2 is FNYEAQ. The CDR3 has 15 residues. The junction had 4 bases not matched to a gene; V was cut back by 0 bases and J by 5 bases. CDR3 nucleotides: TGTGCCAGCAGCTTAGCGGGAGGGCGGGACAATGAGCAGTTCTTC. Protein sequence: CASSLAGGRDNEQFF.

This clonotype was seen at least ten times. V gene TRBV24-1 combines with J gene TRBJ2-3; D is perhaps TRBD2 (6 bases). The CDR3 is 16 residues long. Trimming removed 4 bases at V and 3 bases at J, with 16 bases between. CDR1 KGHDR and CDR2 SFDVKD come from the germline V gene. DNA of the CDR3: TGTGCCACCAGTGACCCGATGGAGGGCCCGACAGATACGCAGTATTTT. This codes for CATSDPMEGPTDTQYF.

This clonotype has a count of ten or more. The CDR3 coding sequence is TGTGCCAGCAGTTACCGAACAGGGTCCTACGAGCAGTACTTC. Residues: CASSYRTGSYEQYF. The chain joins TRBV6-6 to TRBJ2-7, with D possibly matching TRBD1 (6 bases). The germline V gene encodes CDR1 MNHNY and CDR2 SVGAGI (reference sequence). V shed 2 bases and J shed 1 base, with 9 bases lying between them. The CDR3 is 14 amino acids.

This clonotype was counted many times. The V and J genes are TRBV5-5 and TRBJ2-7; 9 bases line up with TRBD1. Trimming cost V 4 bases and J 5 bases; bases outside gene matches: 7. The CDR3 runs to 14 residues. CDR1 and CDR2 (germline): SGHKS, YYEKEE (reference sequence). The CDR3 sequence is CASSPTGGRNEQYF. CDR3 in DNA: TGTGCCAGCAGCCCGACAGGGGGAAGAAACGAGCAGTACTTC.

This clonotype showed up many times. This chain uses TRBV7-9 with TRBJ2-7, with D perhaps TRBD2 (5 bases). Trimming cost V 1 base and J 1 base, with 14 bases left between them. The CDR3 is 16 residues long. Germline lookup yields CDR1 SEHNR and CDR2 FQNEAQ (reference sequence). The CDR3 nucleotides read TGTGCCAGCAGCTTAGGTCTGGGAGCGCGTTCCTACGAGCAGTACTTC. This sequence encodes CASSLGLGARSYEQYF.

In its sample, this clonotype was seen many times. V and J are TRBV5-1 and TRBJ1-1; D unresolved. The CDR3 runs 14 residues. V was pared by 0 bases and J by 3 bases, with 9 bases between. Germline V CDR1 and CDR2: SGHRS, YFSETQ. The CDR3 region has the DNA TGCGCCAGCAGCTTGGGTAACGGAGACACTGAAGCTTTCTTT. Translating it yields CASSLGNGDTEAFF.

This clonotype was seen repeatedly, ten times or more. The chain uses TRBV7-2 and TRBJ2-7; 9 bases agree with TRBD2. From germline, CDR1 is SGHTA and CDR2 FQGNSA. Trimming at V came to 5 bases and at J to 2 bases, leaving 7 bases not matched to a gene. This CDR3 spans 15 amino acids. The CDR3 sequence: CASSPQAGGPYEQYF. DNA for the CDR3: TGTGCCAGCAGCCCCCAGGCGGGGGGGCCCTACGAGCAGTACTTC.

This clonotype was seen repeatedly, ten times or more. This sequence joins TRBV20-1 and TRBJ2-2; 9 nucleotides line up with TRBD2. After removal of 3 bases from V and 1 base from J, the junction contained 0 bases not matched to a gene. Germline CDR1 reads DFQATT; CDR2 reads SNEGSKA (reference sequence). The CDR3 loop spans 14 amino acids. The CDR3 protein is CSARTSGNTGELFF. The CDR3 region has the DNA TGCAGTGCTAGGACTAGCGGGAACACCGGGGAGCTGTTTTTT.

This clonotype was found many times. The V gene is TRBV20-1, the J gene TRBJ1-4; 10 nucleotides match TRBD1. J was trimmed by 8 bases and V by 5 bases; bases with no gene match: 11. Germline V gene sequence: CDR1 DFQATT, CDR2 SNEGSKA (reference sequence). The CDR3 contains 15 residues. The CDR3: CSALPGGTGVEKLFF. The CDR3 bases are TGCAGTGCTCTCCCCGGGGGGACAGGGGTCGAAAAACTGTTTTTT.

This clonotype was counted at least ten times. This chain links TRBV5-1 with TRBJ2-3; 9 bases are shared with TRBD1. The CDR3 extends over 17 amino acids. Germline V lookup: CDR1 SGHRS, CDR2 YFSETQ. Trimming at V came to 4 bases and at J to 1 base, leaving 10 bases not matched to a gene. The CDR3 region is CASSPRQGELGTDTQYF. The CDR3 DNA is TGCGCCAGCAGCCCTAGACAGGGGGAGTTGGGCACAGATACGCAGTATTTT.

This clonotype was recorded a few times. The genes are TRBV18 and TRBJ2-3, with D tentatively TRBD1 (6 bases). The CDR3 consists of 15 residues. Trimming took off 2 bases at V and 5 bases at J, with 14 bases between the two ends. Per germline, CDR1 KGHSH and CDR2 LQKENI. The CDR3 spells CASSPEGQWIDTQYF. The DNA for the CDR3 is TGTGCCAGCTCACCAGAGGGACAATGGATAGATACGCAGTATTTT.

This clonotype was seen repeatedly, ten times or more. This rearrangement joins TRBV20-1 to TRBJ2-5; D ambiguous. Germline CDR1 DFQATT, CDR2 SNEGSKA (reference sequence). The CDR3 extends over 13 amino acids. Trimming took 2 bases from V and 3 from J, leaving 10 bases between them. The CDR3 is CSARPPFKETQYF. CDR3 DNA: TGCAGTGCTAGACCCCCCTTTAAAGAGACCCAGTACTTC.

This clonotype was counted at least ten times. This sequence joins TRBV5-1 and TRBJ2-7, with D perhaps TRBD2 (6 bases). The CDR3 is 15 amino acids. In germline, CDR1 is SGHRS, CDR2 YFSETQ. With 0 bases removed from V and 7 bases from J, the gap between germline ends came to 17 bases. The CDR3 DNA sequence: TGCGCCAGCAGCTTGGAGGTGGGAGGCGCGAGGGAGCAGTACTTC. Residues: CASSLEVGGAREQYF.

This clonotype was seen repeatedly, ten times or more. The chain is built from TRBV5-1 and TRBJ2-7; D is possibly TRBD2 (5 bases). This CDR3 is 15 amino acids long. Germline V gene lookup returns CDR1 SGHRS and CDR2 YFSETQ. Trimming shortened V by 0 bases and J by 5 bases, and 15 bases separated the two germline ends. This CDR3 is CASSLATGIFDEQYF. CDR3 DNA sequence: TGCGCCAGCAGCTTGGCCACGGGGATTTTCGACGAGCAGTACTTC.